This T cell receptor beta chain was captured by sequencing in a study of blood T cell repertoires in COVID-19. Libraries were prepared by immunoSEQ multiplex PCR; TCRdb keeps only in-frame clonotypes and omits some of them. The table records about 200,000 clones, less than 90% of them present only once. The germline V and J ends were trimmed by 2 bases and 3 bases, with 6 bases remaining between them. This CDR3 has 13 amino acids. The sample comprised PBMCs or T cells enriched from blood (not recorded which). The V call is TRBV12-3 or TRBV12-4, the J call TRBJ2-3; D gene uncertain. This TCR was sampled from a woman aged 25 to 45 who had been exposed to COVID-19. The CDR3 here is CASSLSGTDTQYF. CDR3 nucleotide sequence: TGTGCCAGCAGTTTATCAGGAACAGATACGCAGTATTTT.